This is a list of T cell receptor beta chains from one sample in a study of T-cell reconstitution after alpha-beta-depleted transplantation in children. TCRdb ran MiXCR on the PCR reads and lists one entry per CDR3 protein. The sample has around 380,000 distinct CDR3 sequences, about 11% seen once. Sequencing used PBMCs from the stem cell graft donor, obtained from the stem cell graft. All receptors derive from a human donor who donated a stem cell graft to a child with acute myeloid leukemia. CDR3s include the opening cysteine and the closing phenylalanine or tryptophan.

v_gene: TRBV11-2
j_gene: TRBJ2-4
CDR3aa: CASRKREDRNIQYF

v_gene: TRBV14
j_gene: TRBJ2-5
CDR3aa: CASSLWTSGGQETQYF

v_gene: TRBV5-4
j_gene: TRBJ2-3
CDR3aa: CASSLSLGTSTDTQYF

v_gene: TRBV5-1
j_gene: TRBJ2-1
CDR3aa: CASKAGGGASEQFF

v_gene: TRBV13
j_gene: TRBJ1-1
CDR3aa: CASSLGRGGGEAFF

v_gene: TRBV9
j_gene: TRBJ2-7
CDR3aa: CASSGSGTSVEQYF

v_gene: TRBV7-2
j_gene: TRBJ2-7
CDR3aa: CASSARQSYEQYF

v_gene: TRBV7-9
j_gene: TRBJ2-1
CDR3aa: CASTTEREGGYNEQFF

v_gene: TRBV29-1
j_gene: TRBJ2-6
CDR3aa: CSVVRGSPSGANVLTF

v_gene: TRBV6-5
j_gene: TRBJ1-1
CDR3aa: CASSRGTGGAPEAFF

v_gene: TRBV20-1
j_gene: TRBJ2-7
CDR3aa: CSARDSGFHEQYF

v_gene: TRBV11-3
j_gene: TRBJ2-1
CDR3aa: CASSRGGTRALDEQFF

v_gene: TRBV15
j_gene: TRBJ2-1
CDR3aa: CATSRDRQGHEQFF

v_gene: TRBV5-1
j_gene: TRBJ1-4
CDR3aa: CASSADGATNEKLFF

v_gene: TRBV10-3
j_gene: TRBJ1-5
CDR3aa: CAISERDGNNQPQHF

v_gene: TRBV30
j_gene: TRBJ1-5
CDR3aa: CAWSLQEDQPQHF

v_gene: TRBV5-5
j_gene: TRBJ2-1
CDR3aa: CASSQTGGSYNEQFF

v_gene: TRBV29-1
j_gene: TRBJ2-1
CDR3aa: CSVEKRGFPSYNEQFF

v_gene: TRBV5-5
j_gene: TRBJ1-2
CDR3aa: CASSLGIERGYQYYGYTF

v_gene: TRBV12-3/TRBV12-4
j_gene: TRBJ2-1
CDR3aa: CASSLGREAHNEQFF

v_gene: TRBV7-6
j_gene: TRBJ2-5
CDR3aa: CASSLARVETQYF

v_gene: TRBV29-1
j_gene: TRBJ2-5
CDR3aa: CSVERLGAQETQYF

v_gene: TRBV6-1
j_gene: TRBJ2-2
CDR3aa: CASRQGNANTGELFF

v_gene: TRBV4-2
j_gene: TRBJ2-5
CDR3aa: CASSQDWASRTETQYF